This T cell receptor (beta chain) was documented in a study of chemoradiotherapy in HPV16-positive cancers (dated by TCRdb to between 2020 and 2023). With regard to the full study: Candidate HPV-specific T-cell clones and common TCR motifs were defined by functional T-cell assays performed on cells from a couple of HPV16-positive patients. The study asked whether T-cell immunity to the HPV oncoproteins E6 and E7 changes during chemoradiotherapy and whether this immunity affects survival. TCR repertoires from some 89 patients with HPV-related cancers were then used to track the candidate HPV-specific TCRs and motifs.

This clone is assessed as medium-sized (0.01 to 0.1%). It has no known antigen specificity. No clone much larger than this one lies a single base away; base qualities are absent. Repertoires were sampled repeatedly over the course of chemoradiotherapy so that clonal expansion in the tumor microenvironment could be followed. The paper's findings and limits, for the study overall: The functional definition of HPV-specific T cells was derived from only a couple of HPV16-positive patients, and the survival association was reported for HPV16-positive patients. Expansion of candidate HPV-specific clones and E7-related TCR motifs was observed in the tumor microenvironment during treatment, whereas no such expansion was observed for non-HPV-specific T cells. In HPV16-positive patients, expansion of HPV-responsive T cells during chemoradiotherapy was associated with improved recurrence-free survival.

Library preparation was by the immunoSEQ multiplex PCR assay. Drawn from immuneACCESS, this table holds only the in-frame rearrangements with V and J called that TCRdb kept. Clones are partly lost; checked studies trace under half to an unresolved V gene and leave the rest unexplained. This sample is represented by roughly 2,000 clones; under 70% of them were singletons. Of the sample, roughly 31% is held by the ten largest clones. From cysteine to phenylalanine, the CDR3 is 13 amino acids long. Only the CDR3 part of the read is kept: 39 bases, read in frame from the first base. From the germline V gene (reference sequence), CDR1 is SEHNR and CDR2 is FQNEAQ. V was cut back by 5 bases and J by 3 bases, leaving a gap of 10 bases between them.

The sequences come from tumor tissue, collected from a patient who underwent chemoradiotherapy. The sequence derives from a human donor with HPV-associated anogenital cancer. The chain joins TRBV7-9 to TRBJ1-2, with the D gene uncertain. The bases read TGTGCCAGCAGCCGCGCGGGAGACTATGGCTACACCTTC. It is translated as CASSRAGDYGYTF.